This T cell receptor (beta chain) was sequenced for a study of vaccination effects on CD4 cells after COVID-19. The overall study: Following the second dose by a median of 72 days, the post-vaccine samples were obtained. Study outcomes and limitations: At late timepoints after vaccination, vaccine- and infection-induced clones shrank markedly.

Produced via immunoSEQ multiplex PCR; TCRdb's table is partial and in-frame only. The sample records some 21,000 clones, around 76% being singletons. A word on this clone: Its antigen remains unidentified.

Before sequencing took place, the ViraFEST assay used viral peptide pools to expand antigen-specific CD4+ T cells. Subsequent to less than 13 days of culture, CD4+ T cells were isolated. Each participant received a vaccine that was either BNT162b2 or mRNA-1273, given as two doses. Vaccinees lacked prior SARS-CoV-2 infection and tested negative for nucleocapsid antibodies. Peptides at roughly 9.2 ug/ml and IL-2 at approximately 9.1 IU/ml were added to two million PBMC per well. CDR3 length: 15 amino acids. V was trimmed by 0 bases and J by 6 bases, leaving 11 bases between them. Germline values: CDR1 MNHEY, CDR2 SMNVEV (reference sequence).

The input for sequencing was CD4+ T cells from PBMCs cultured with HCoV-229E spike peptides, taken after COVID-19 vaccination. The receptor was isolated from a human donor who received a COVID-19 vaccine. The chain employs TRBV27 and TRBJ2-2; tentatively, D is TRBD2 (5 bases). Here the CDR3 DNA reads TGTGCCAGCAGTTTATCACGGGGTTGGGCCGGGGAGCTGTTTTTT. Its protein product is CASSLSRGWAGELFF.